The 3 T cell receptor beta chains reported below all come from one sample, sequenced in a study of shared clonotypes between healthy human individuals (dated by TCRdb to 2018 to 2021). Receptor amplification or capture employed the immunoSEQ multiplex PCR assay. TCRdb took this table from immuneACCESS and kept in-frame rearrangements with V and J called. Such tables lack part of the clones; where checked against another copy, unresolved V genes explain under half of the gap, and the rest is unexplained. Here the sample has some 2,400,000 clones; more than 90% occur a single time. The top ten clones comprise about 0.13% of the sample. The sequenced sample consisted of naive CD4+ T cells sorted from blood. The cell subset or site label on this specimen signifies: CD45RA+ positively selected. These receptors originate from a man aged 18 to 30 in good health.

The sample holds one count of this clone. The chain is built from TRBV25-1 and TRBJ2-3; D not resolved. Trimming cost V 4 bases and J 4 bases, with 9 bases left between them. Germline V gene data show CDR1 as MGHDK and CDR2 as SYGVNS. The CDR3 is made up of 13 amino acids. The CDR3 is CASSAGGADTQYF. Here the CDR3 DNA reads TGTGCCAGCAGTGCCGGTGGCGCAGATACGCAGTATTTT.

The chain uses TRBV19 and TRBJ2-5, with TRBD2 as a possible D gene (5 bases). Deletions cut 3 bases from V and 1 base from J, with 6 bases between. Germline loops: CDR1 LNHDA, CDR2 SQIVND (reference sequence). The CDR3 contains 13 residues. Written as DNA, the CDR3 is TGTGCCAGTAGTATGAGCGGCCAAGAGACCCAGTACTTC. This encodes CASSMSGQETQYF.

The chain is built from TRBV5-1 and TRBJ2-3; D assignment may be TRBD1 or TRBD2 (5 bases each). Trimming took 1 base from V and 4 from J, leaving 10 bases between them. The CDR3 totals 14 residues. Germline assignment: CDR1 SGHRS and CDR2 YFSETQ. CDR3 sequence reads: CASSLRDRSDTQYF. CDR3 nucleotides: TGCGCCAGCAGCTTGCGGGACCGATCAGATACGCAGTATTTT.